This T cell receptor beta chain was obtained from a study of blood T cell repertoires in COVID-19. Turning to the study itself: From the United States, Italy and Spain came samples of acute and convalescent COVID-19. T cells, B-cell-depleted T cells, or PBMCs provided the cDNA or gDNA that served as material.

This CDR3 has 13 residues. V was pared by 5 bases and J by 8 bases, with 15 bases between. Germline CDR1 SQVTM, CDR2 ANQGSEA. Data came from immunoSEQ multiplex PCR; TCRdb stores just in-frame clones and leaves some out. Among approximately 28,000 clones, more than 60% were seen once, and the ten largest hold more than 7.5%. The receptor was isolated from a woman in her sixties or seventies with active or convalescent COVID-19. The gene calls are TRBV29-1 and TRBJ1-4; D possibly corresponds to TRBD1 (5 bases). Material for sequencing was peripheral blood. The CDR3 nucleotides read TGCAGCGTTACCCGACAGTTAGGGGAAAAACTGTTTTTT. Translation gives CSVTRQLGEKLFF. Filled out from reference TRBV29-1 and TRBJ1-4, the complete variable domain reads SAVISQKPSRDICQRGTSLTIQCQVDSQVTMMFWYRQQPGQSLTLIATANQGSEATYESGFVIDKFPISRPNLTFSTLTVSNMSPEDSSIYLCSVTRQLGEKLFFGSGTQLSVL.